This T cell receptor (beta chain) was captured by sequencing in a study of cytomegalovirus exposure and HLA in healthy donors. Study in general: Early on, a data release was issued that held roughly 80 million unique TCRs from HLA-typed donors.

Study-wide findings and caveats: Confirmation was obtained in vitro that three CMV-associated chains are specific for CMV antigens.

This clone was observed a single time. Its antigen remains unknown. Germline values: CDR1 SQVTM, CDR2 ANQGSEA. J gave up 6 bases and V 3 bases, and 6 bases lay outside the gene matches. CDR3 length: 14 residues. The donors comprised healthy bone marrow donors. The PCR made use of 60 Vbeta and 13 Jbeta primers. Libraries were prepared by immunoSEQ multiplex PCR; TCRdb keeps only in-frame clonotypes and omits some of them. The repertoire holds 200,000 to 300,000 clones, with around 76% as singletons. The rearrangement links TRBV29-1 to TRBJ2-7, with TRBD1 identical over 12 bases. This TCR was sampled from a woman in her thirties or forties in good health and CMV-seropositive. Sequenced sample: PBMCs. The CDR3: CSVEGQGAFAEQYF. The CDR3 DNA is TGCAGCGTTGAGGGACAGGGGGCGTTCGCCGAGCAGTACTTC.